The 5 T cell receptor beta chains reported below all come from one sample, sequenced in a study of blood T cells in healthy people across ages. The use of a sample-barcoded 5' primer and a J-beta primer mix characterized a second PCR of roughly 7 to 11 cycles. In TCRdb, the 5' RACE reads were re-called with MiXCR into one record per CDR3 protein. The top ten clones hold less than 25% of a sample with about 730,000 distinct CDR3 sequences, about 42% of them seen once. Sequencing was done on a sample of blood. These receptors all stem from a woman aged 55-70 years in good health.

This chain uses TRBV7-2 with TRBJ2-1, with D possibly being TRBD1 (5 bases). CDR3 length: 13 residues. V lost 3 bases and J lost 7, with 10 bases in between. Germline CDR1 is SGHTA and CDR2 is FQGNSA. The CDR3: CASSFMGPNEQFF. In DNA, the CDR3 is TGTGCCAGCAGCTTTATGGGGCCAAATGAGCAGTTCTTC.

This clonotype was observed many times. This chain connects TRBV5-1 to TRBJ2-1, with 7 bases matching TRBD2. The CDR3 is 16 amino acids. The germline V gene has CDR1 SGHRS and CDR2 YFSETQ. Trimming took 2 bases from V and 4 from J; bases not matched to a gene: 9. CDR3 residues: CASSFPSGALYNEQFF. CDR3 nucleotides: TGCGCCAGCAGCTTTCCTAGCGGAGCCCTATACAATGAGCAGTTCTTC. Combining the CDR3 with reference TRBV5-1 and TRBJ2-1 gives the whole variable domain KAGVTQTPRYLIKTRGQQVTLSCSPISGHRSVSWYQQTPGQGLQFLFEYFSETQRNKGNFPGRFSGRQFSNSRSEMNVSTLELGDSALYLCASSFPSGALYNEQFFGPGTRLTVL.

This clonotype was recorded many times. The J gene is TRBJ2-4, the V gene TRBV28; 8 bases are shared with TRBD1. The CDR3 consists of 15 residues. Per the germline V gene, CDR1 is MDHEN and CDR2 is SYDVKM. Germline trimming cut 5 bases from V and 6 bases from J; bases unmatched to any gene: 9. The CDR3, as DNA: TGTGCCAGCAGTCGACTACAGGGGGTAATAAACATTCAGTACTTC. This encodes CASSRLQGVINIQYF. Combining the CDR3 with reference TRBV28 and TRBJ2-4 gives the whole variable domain DVKVTQSSRYLVKRTGEKVFLECVQDMDHENMFWYRQDPGLGLRLIYFSYDVKMKEKGDIPEGYSVSREKKERFSLILESASTNQTSMYLCASSRLQGVINIQYFGAGTRLSVL.

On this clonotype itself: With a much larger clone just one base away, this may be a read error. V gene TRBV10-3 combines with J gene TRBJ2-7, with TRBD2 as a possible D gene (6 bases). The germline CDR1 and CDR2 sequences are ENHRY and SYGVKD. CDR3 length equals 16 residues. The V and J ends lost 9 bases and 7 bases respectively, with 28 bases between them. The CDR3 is CAITSQDGGWYNEQYF. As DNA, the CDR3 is TGTGCCATTACTTCCCAGGATGGGGGGTGGTACAATGAGCAGTACTTC.

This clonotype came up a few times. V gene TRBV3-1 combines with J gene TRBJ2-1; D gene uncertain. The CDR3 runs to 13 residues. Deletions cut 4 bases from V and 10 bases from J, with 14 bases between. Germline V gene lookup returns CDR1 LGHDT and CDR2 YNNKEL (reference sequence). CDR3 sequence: CASSPTVAGEQFF. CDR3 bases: TGTGCCAGCAGCCCCACCGTGGCTGGGGAGCAGTTCTTC.